The 28 T cell receptor beta chains in this list originate from one sample, sequenced in a study of spatial heterogeneity in lung cancer. As to time point: sample taken at primary tumor resection. Whole RNA, which was extracted from tumor, nontumor lung tissue or frozen PBMC, was sequenced without any cell sorting. In TCRdb, the 5' RACE reads were re-called with MiXCR into one record per CDR3 protein. Here the sample spans tens of thousands of distinct CDR3 sequences, 6.5% to 9% being singletons. Source: PBMCs, taken at surgery. The receptors come from a male donor with early-stage non-small cell lung cancer.

This clonotype was counted many times. The gene calls are TRBV6-5 and TRBJ1-1, with D possibly TRBD1 on 5 matching bases. Germline CDR1 reads MNHEY; CDR2 reads SVGAGI. Trimming stripped 3 bases from V and 4 bases from J, with 12 bases between. The CDR3 has 14 amino acids. The CDR3 is CASSYSQGFTEAFF. The CDR3 DNA reads as TGTGCCAGCAGTTATAGTCAGGGTTTCACTGAAGCTTTCTTT.

A few counts support this clonotype. The chain is built from TRBV24-1 and TRBJ1-4; no firm D call. Trimming took 6 bases from V and 4 from J, leaving 8 bases between them. Germline V CDR1 and CDR2: KGHDR, SFDVKD. The CDR3 contains 13 residues. The CDR3 coding sequence is TGTGCCACCAGTAACAGCTATAATGAAAAACTGTTTTTT. Translated: CATSNSYNEKLFF.

This clonotype was seen repeatedly, ten times or more. The rearrangement links TRBV5-1 to TRBJ2-1; D assignment may be TRBD1 or TRBD2 (5 bases each). Trimming removed 4 bases from V and 7 bases from J, with 12 bases in between. CDR3 length equals 13 residues. Germline lookup yields CDR1 SGHRS and CDR2 YFSETQ. CDR3 sequence (DNA): TGCGCCAGCAGCACCGGGGCTCCAAATGAGCAGTTCTTC. Its translation is CASSTGAPNEQFF. Variable domain in full (rest from reference TRBV5-1 and TRBJ2-1): KAGVTQTPRYLIKTRGQQVTLSCSPISGHRSVSWYQQTPGQGLQFLFEYFSETQRNKGNFPGRFSGRQFSNSRSEMNVSTLELGDSALYLCASSTGAPNEQFFGPGTRLTVL.

The chain employs TRBV19 and TRBJ1-4; 8 nucleotides agree with TRBD1. Germline V gene sequence: CDR1 LNHDA, CDR2 SQIVND (reference sequence). The V gene end was trimmed by 5 bases and the J gene end by 0 bases; junction bases not matched to a gene: 2. This CDR3 has 15 amino acids. The CDR3 protein is CASSEGQATNEKLFF. CDR3 DNA: TGTGCCAGTAGTGAGGGACAGGCAACTAATGAAAAACTGTTTTTT.

This clonotype was counted between two and nine times. The rearrangement uses TRBV6-2 or TRBV6-3 and TRBJ2-1; 7 bases align to TRBD2. This CDR3 is 14 amino acids long. The germline gives CDR1 MNHEY, CDR2 SVGEGT. V was pared by 0 bases and J by 10 bases, with 6 bases of the junction left unmatched. The CDR3: CASSYSGGPREQFF. CDR3 in DNA: TGTGCCAGCAGTTACTCGGGAGGGCCGAGGGAGCAGTTCTTC.

In this sample, this clonotype turned up many times. In DNA, the CDR3 is TGCAGTGCTAGACAGGGGATTGATTCACCCCTCCACTTT. Its translation is CSARQGIDSPLHF. V gene TRBV20-1 combines with J gene TRBJ1-6; perhaps TRBD1 as D (6 bases). The germline gives CDR1 DFQATT, CDR2 SNEGSKA (reference sequence). The ends were cut back, 2 bases at V and 8 bases at J, with 10 bases in the middle. This CDR3 spans 13 amino acids.

There are many counts of this clonotype. The gene calls are TRBV27 and TRBJ1-5; no reliable D call. Germline V gene lookup returns CDR1 MNHEY and CDR2 SMNVEV (reference sequence). Trimming cost V 3 bases and J 4 bases, with 13 bases left between them. CDR3 length: 15 amino acids. The DNA of the CDR3 is TGTGCCAGCAGTTTTTCAAGTGGAGGGAATCAGCCCCAGCATTTT. Its protein is CASSFSSGGNQPQHF.

This clonotype was detected many times. V and J are TRBV3-1 and TRBJ2-5; the D call may be TRBD1 or TRBD2 (5 bases each). CDR1 and CDR2 (germline): LGHDT, YNNKEL (reference sequence). V was cut by 4 bases and J by 1 base, with 7 bases left in between. The CDR3 is made up of 13 amino acids. The CDR3 sequence: CASSRDRQETQYF. In nucleotides, the CDR3 is TGTGCCAGCAGCCGGGACCGCCAAGAGACCCAGTACTTC.

The chain has TRBV18 and TRBJ2-1, with D perhaps being TRBD1 or TRBD2 (5 bases each). The germline V gene encodes CDR1 KGHSH and CDR2 LQKENI. The CDR3 is made up of 13 amino acids. V shed 3 bases and J shed 6 bases, with 9 bases lying between them. The CDR3: CASSPGTVNEQFF. The CDR3 bases are TGTGCCAGCTCACCCGGGACGGTCAATGAGCAGTTCTTC.

This clonotype was found many times. The CDR3 bases are TGCGCCAGCAGCCAAGATCGGGGACTAGCGGGAGTGACAGATACGCAGTATTTT. Its translation is CASSQDRGLAGVTDTQYF. This chain uses TRBV4-1 with TRBJ2-3; 14 bases fit TRBD2. Germline V gene data show CDR1 as MGHRA and CDR2 as YSYEKL. With V trimmed by 0 bases and J by 3 bases, 5 bases remained unmatched. The CDR3 totals 18 residues.

The chain recombines TRBV7-2 with TRBJ2-3; D is unresolved. Trimming took off 2 bases at V and 4 bases at J, with 13 bases between the two ends. CDR1 and CDR2 (germline): SGHTA, FQGNSA. The CDR3 consists of 15 residues. CDR3 in DNA: TGTGCCAGCAGCTTACAAGGACGGCAGGCAGATACGCAGTATTTT. It translates to CASSLQGRQADTQYF.

Many counts were recorded for this clonotype. The V and J genes are TRBV10-3 and TRBJ2-7, with D possibly matching TRBD2 (5 bases). The CDR3 has 13 residues. The V end was cut by 6 bases, the J end by 0 bases, with 9 bases between. The germline V gene has CDR1 ENHRY and CDR2 SYGVKD. In nucleotides, the CDR3 is TGTGCCATCAGAGTCACTAGCTCCTACGAGCAGTACTTC. Amino acid sequence: CAIRVTSSYEQYF.

This clonotype has only a few counts. The V and J genes are TRBV6-2 or TRBV6-3 and TRBJ2-2; D may be TRBD1 (6 bases). This CDR3 has 15 residues. From germline, CDR1 is MNHEY and CDR2 SVGEGT. The V end was cut by 6 bases, the J end by 4 bases, with 15 bases between. CDR3 in DNA: TGTGCCAGCAGCGAACTTAACAGGGCCACCGGGGAGCTGTTTTTT. This sequence encodes CASSELNRATGELFF.

This clonotype showed up many times. This chain connects TRBV7-2 to TRBJ2-3; TRBD2 matches at 12 bases. Germline V gives CDR1 SGHTA, CDR2 FQGNSA. V shed 2 bases and J 5 bases; nucleotides not matched to a gene: 8. This CDR3 region has 17 residues. DNA of the CDR3: TGTGCCAGCAGCTTACGGCTAGCGGGGGGGTTTGGAGATACGCAGTATTTT. Protein product: CASSLRLAGGFGDTQYF. Full variable domain (missing parts from reference TRBV7-2 and TRBJ2-3): GAGVSQSPSNKVTEKGKDVELRCDPISGHTALYWYRQSLGQGLEFLIYFQGNSAPDKSGLPSDRFSAERTGGSVSTLTIQRTQQEDSAVYLCASSLRLAGGFGDTQYFGPGTRLTVL.

This clonotype occurred a few times. This sequence joins TRBV3-1 and TRBJ1-4; no clear D gene. The V end lost 1 base, the J end lost 4 bases, and 7 bases lay between the germline ends. Germline V lookup: CDR1 LGHDT, CDR2 YNNKEL (reference sequence). This CDR3 spans 14 amino acids. In DNA, the CDR3 is TGTGCCAGCAGCCAAGGGTCCTTTAATGAAAAACTGTTTTTT. Its translation is CASSQGSFNEKLFF. Variable domain in full (rest from reference TRBV3-1 and TRBJ1-4): DTAVSQTPKYLVTQMGNDKSIKCEQNLGHDTMYWYKQDSKKFLKIMFSYNNKELIINETVPNRFSPKSPDKAHLNLHINSLELGDSAVYFCASSQGSFNEKLFFGSGTQLSVL.

This clonotype was detected ten times or more. V and J are TRBV12-3 or TRBV12-4 and TRBJ2-2, with D possibly matching TRBD2 (6 bases). The CDR3 runs to 13 residues. Trimming took 5 bases from V and 6 from J, leaving 10 bases between them. The CDR3 DNA follows: TGTGCCAGCAGTATTGGGACTTCCGGGGAGCTGTTTTTT. Translated: CASSIGTSGELFF.

Ten or more counts support this clonotype. The chain joins TRBV6-2 or TRBV6-3 to TRBJ1-6; 7 bases align to TRBD1. Trimming took 6 bases from V and 5 from J; bases not matched to a gene: 10. This CDR3 spans 16 amino acids. Germline lookup yields CDR1 MNHEY and CDR2 SVGEGT. The CDR3 region is CASRASTGRDNSPLHF. Here the CDR3 DNA reads TGTGCCAGCAGGGCGTCGACAGGGCGAGATAATTCACCCCTCCACTTT.

This clonotype was detected many times. The gene calls are TRBV30 and TRBJ2-7; unclear D gene. The CDR3 covers 10 residues. V lost 5 bases to trimming and J lost 3 bases, with 5 bases between them. Per the germline V gene, CDR1 is GTSNPN and CDR2 is SVGIG (reference sequence). CDR3 in amino acids: CAWGFYEQYF. The CDR3 region has the DNA TGTGCCTGGGGATTCTACGAGCAGTACTTC.

This clonotype showed up many times. The J gene is TRBJ1-1, the V gene TRBV2; a possible D gene is TRBD1 (6 bases). Trimming cost V 6 bases and J 1 base, with 9 bases left between them. This CDR3 is 13 amino acids long. Per germline, CDR1 SNHLY and CDR2 FYNNEI. CDR3 region: CASSRQENTEAFF. In DNA form, the CDR3 reads TGTGCCAGCAGCCGACAGGAGAACACTGAAGCTTTCTTT.

This clonotype was detected a few times. The rearrangement uses TRBV4-3 and TRBJ2-1; 8 bases line up with TRBD1. Trimming removed 0 bases from V and 12 bases from J; junction bases left unmatched: 4. The CDR3 length is 13 residues. From germline, CDR1 is LGHNA and CDR2 YSLEER. The CDR3 region is CASSQDKGTGQFF. CDR3 sequence (DNA): TGCGCCAGCAGCCAAGATAAGGGGACAGGGCAGTTCTTC.

This clonotype was seen repeatedly, ten times or more. The chain carries TRBV20-1 and TRBJ2-7, with D perhaps TRBD2 (5 bases). Trimming shortened V by 0 bases and J by 4 bases, and 16 bases separated the two germline ends. The CDR3 length is 15 residues. Germline values: CDR1 DFQATT, CDR2 SNEGSKA (reference sequence). CDR3 sequence (DNA): TGCAGTGCTAGAGATCGAACGTCGGGGATGTACGAGCAGTACTTC. Amino acid sequence: CSARDRTSGMYEQYF.

As concerns this clonotype: The junction departs from germline at one end; a sequencing error may be responsible. The rearrangement uses TRBV10-3 and TRBJ2-3; the match to TRBD1 covers 11 bases. The CDR3 consists of 15 residues. Germline V gives CDR1 ENHRY, CDR2 SYGVKD. The CDR3 reads CDISDGQGAADTQYF. CDR3 DNA: TGTGACATCAGTGATGGACAGGGGGCGGCAGATACGCAGTATTTT.

This clonotype was observed at least ten times. The V gene is TRBV6-2 or TRBV6-3, the J gene TRBJ2-2; 9 bases match TRBD1. Trimming at V came to 2 bases and at J to 5 bases, leaving 9 bases not matched to a gene. The germline V gene has CDR1 MNHEY and CDR2 SVGEGT. The CDR3 runs 17 residues. The CDR3 nucleotides read TGTGCCAGCAGTTACAAGGGACAGGGCCTCAGGACCGGGGAGCTGTTTTTT. Protein product: CASSYKGQGLRTGELFF.

The table lists this clonotype with many counts. V usage is TRBV27 and J usage is TRBJ2-3; a weak D match, TRBD2 (5 bases). V was pared by 3 bases and J by 3 bases, with 16 bases between. The V gene's germline CDR1 is MNHEY and CDR2 SMNVEV (reference sequence). This CDR3 is 16 amino acids long. This CDR3 reads CASSLGAPLTTDTQYF. The CDR3 region has the DNA TGTGCCAGCAGTTTGGGAGCGCCGTTGACGACAGATACGCAGTATTTT.

This clonotype was counted many times. The rearrangement links TRBV7-2 to TRBJ2-5; 8 nucleotides agree with TRBD1. Germline assignment: CDR1 SGHTA and CDR2 FQGNSA. CDR3 size: 15 residues. Germline trimming cut 7 bases from V and 7 bases from J; bases unmatched to any gene: 14. The chain's CDR3 is CASTNAPTGAGTQYF. As DNA, the CDR3 is TGTGCCAGCACTAACGCCCCGACAGGGGCTGGGACCCAGTACTTC. Variable domain in full (rest from reference TRBV7-2 and TRBJ2-5): GAGVSQSPSNKVTEKGKDVELRCDPISGHTALYWYRQSLGQGLEFLIYFQGNSAPDKSGLPSDRFSAERTGGSVSTLTIQRTQQEDSAVYLCASTNAPTGAGTQYFGPGTRLLVL.

This clonotype has ten or more counts. The rearrangement uses TRBV24-1 and TRBJ2-3; TRBD1 aligns across 8 bases. This CDR3 has 19 residues. The trim removed 7 bases at V and 4 bases at J, leaving 21 bases unmatched. Germline V gives CDR1 KGHDR, CDR2 SFDVKD. This chain's CDR3 is CATSRGHWDTRSGADTQYF. In DNA, the CDR3 is TGTGCCACCAGCAGGGGGCATTGGGACACTCGGTCCGGGGCAGATACGCAGTATTTT.

The sample holds many counts of this clonotype. V usage is TRBV12-3 or TRBV12-4 and J usage is TRBJ1-1; 9 positions match TRBD1. J gave up 5 bases and V 5 bases, and 15 bases lay outside the gene matches. The CDR3 runs to 17 residues. The CDR3 bases are TGTGCCAGCAGTCCCGGACAGGGGAATGAGAGGGGTACTGAAGCTTTCTTT. Translating gives CASSPGQGNERGTEAFF.

This clonotype was counted only a few times. The J gene is TRBJ1-6, the V gene TRBV20-1, with D possibly matching TRBD1 (6 bases). The CDR3 loop spans 14 amino acids. Deletions cut 2 bases from V and 6 bases from J, with 11 bases between. Germline V CDR1 and CDR2: DFQATT, SNEGSKA (reference sequence). The CDR3 loop is CSARRRGSNSPLHF. The CDR3 DNA sequence: TGCAGTGCTAGACGCAGGGGAAGTAATTCACCCCTCCACTTT.